The 17 T cell receptor beta chains in this list originate from one sample, sequenced in a study of blood T cell repertoires in COVID-19. Some clones are missing from TCRdb's copy, which holds only in-frame ones; the method was immunoSEQ multiplex PCR. The table shows some 400,000 clones, with around nine tenths occurring only once. What was sequenced was peripheral blood. The receptors were gathered from a human donor in a cohort sampled during active COVID-19.

The chain links TRBV6-5 to TRBJ2-7; D possibly corresponds to TRBD2 (5 bases). Trimming shortened V by 5 bases and J by 0 bases, and 11 bases separated the two germline ends. The length of the CDR3 is 14 residues. Germline loops: CDR1 MNHEY, CDR2 SVGAGI. The CDR3 sequence: CASSNERNSYEQYF. In nucleotides, the CDR3 is TGTGCCAGCAGTAATGAGCGGAACTCCTACGAGCAGTACTTC.

CDR3 sequence reads: CATSRVSGGEQYF. DNA of the CDR3: TGTGCCACCAGCAGAGTTAGCGGGGGCGAGCAGTACTTC. V is TRBV15 and J is TRBJ2-7; TRBD2 matches at 9 bases. V dropped 1 base and J dropped 6; count of bases not matched to a gene: 1. CDR1 and CDR2 (germline): LNHNV, YYDKDF (reference sequence). CDR3 size: 13 residues.

The J gene is TRBJ2-4, the V gene TRBV30; D might be TRBD1 (6 bases). V was pared by 0 bases and J by 4 bases, with 10 bases between. This CDR3 region has 14 residues. The germline V gene has CDR1 GTSNPN and CDR2 SVGIG (reference sequence). The CDR3 sequence is CAWSVGQRKNIQYF. DNA for the CDR3: TGTGCCTGGAGTGTTGGACAGCGTAAAAACATTCAGTACTTC. Complete variable domain (other parts from reference TRBV30 and TRBJ2-4): SQTIHQWPATLVQPVGSPLSLECTVEGTSNPNLYWYRQAAGRGLQLLFYSVGIGQISSEVPQNLSASRPQDRQFILSSKKLLLSDSGFYLCAWSVGQRKNIQYFGAGTRLSVL.

The J gene is TRBJ1-1, the V gene TRBV15; 7 positions agree with TRBD1. The CDR3 sequence is 17 residues long. The ends lost 5 bases at V and 1 base at J; junction bases unmatched: 13. CDR1 and CDR2 from the germline V gene are LNHNV and YYDKDF (reference sequence). Written as DNA, the CDR3 is TGTGCCACCAGCCCCCTTTCCTCGACAGGGAAGAACACTGAAGCTTTCTTT. Translation: CATSPLSSTGKNTEAFF.

This rearrangement joins TRBV30 to TRBJ1-1; D is undetermined. The CDR3 sequence is 14 residues long. Trimming pared 2 bases from V and 0 bases from J, leaving 10 bases between. Germline V gene sequence: CDR1 GTSNPN, CDR2 SVGIG (reference sequence). The CDR3 DNA reads as TGTGCCTGGAGTACCCCACAGCTGAACACTGAAGCTTTCTTT. Translation gives CAWSTPQLNTEAFF.

This clone appeared a few times. The rearrangement joins TRBV7-9 to TRBJ2-7; 8 bases are a match to TRBD1. The junction had 14 bases not matched to a gene; V was cut back by 5 bases and J by 5 bases. Per germline, CDR1 SEHNR and CDR2 FQNEAQ (reference sequence). This CDR3 region has 16 residues. This CDR3 is CASSPRRTGRGNEQYF. In nucleotides, the CDR3 is TGTGCCAGCAGCCCGAGAAGGACAGGGCGGGGTAACGAGCAGTACTTC.

The chain combines TRBV4-2 with TRBJ2-1; TRBD2 agrees at 11 bases. V trimming: 4 bases; J trimming: 7 bases; junction bases outside the gene matches: 6. Germline V gene lookup returns CDR1 LGHNA and CDR2 YNFKEQ. This CDR3 comprises 15 residues. CDR3 DNA: TGTGCCAGCAGCCCACTAGCGGGAGATATTAATGAGCAGTTCTTC. It specifies CASSPLAGDINEQFF.

The J gene is TRBJ2-3, the V gene TRBV7-9; possible D gene TRBD1, 6 bases. Trimming removed 5 bases from V and 2 bases from J, with 23 bases in between. CDR1 is SEHNR, CDR2 FQNEAQ, per germline (reference sequence). There are 18 residues in the CDR3. CDR3 sequence reads: CASSGEGQGRGLTDTQYF. The CDR3 nucleotides are TGTGCCAGCAGCGGTGAGGGGCAGGGGAGAGGCCTCACAGATACGCAGTATTTT.

This rearrangement joins TRBV28 to TRBJ2-5; D gene unclear. The germline V gene has CDR1 MDHEN and CDR2 SYDVKM. The V end lost 6 bases, the J end lost 5 bases, and 19 bases lay between the germline ends. There are 15 residues in the CDR3. CDR3 protein: CASSTRRSPRETQYF. In nucleotides, the CDR3 is TGTGCCAGCAGCACCAGACGGTCCCCGCGGGAGACCCAGTACTTC.

This clone occurred a few times. The J gene is TRBJ2-5, the V gene TRBV7-3, with no clear D. The CDR3 sequence is 15 residues long. CDR1 is SGHTA and CDR2 is FQGTGA in the germline V gene. V was trimmed by 1 base and J by 5 bases, leaving 14 bases between them. Here the CDR3 DNA reads TGTGCCAGCAGCTTAAATAGTGCTAGTCCGGAGACCCAGTACTTC. The encoded protein is CASSLNSASPETQYF.

This chain joins TRBV24-1 and TRBJ2-7, with 11 bases identical to TRBD1. This CDR3 has 16 amino acids. With 8 bases clipped from V and 3 bases from J, the junction kept 11 bases outside the gene matches. CDR1 is KGHDR and CDR2 is SFDVKD in the germline V gene. The CDR3 loop is CATIPGQGGTYYEQYF. DNA of the CDR3: TGTGCCACCATCCCGGGACAGGGGGGAACTTACTACGAGCAGTACTTC.

This clone appeared a single time. This chain joins TRBV14 and TRBJ2-1; maybe TRBD2 (5 bases). The V and J ends lost 6 bases and 0 bases respectively, with 18 bases between them. Germline loops: CDR1 SGHDN, CDR2 FVKESK. The CDR3 contains 17 residues. CDR3 sequence reads: CASSRVALALSYNEQFF. The CDR3 DNA sequence: TGTGCCAGCAGTCGGGTGGCTCTAGCCCTCTCCTACAATGAGCAGTTCTTC.

This clone appeared a single time. The chain is built from TRBV28 and TRBJ2-2; 7 bases map to TRBD2. Germline CDR1 and CDR2: MDHEN and SYDVKM. There are 16 residues in the CDR3. J gave up 4 bases and V 7 bases, and 12 bases lay outside the gene matches. CDR3 loop: CASTSGGRVGTGELFF. Here the CDR3 DNA reads TGTGCCAGCACTTCCGGGGGGAGGGTGGGCACCGGGGAGCTGTTTTTT.

The J gene is TRBJ2-7, the V gene TRBV2; D is undetermined. This CDR3 has 11 amino acids. With 8 bases removed from V and 0 bases from J, the gap between germline ends came to 5 bases. Germline values: CDR1 SNHLY, CDR2 FYNNEI. The CDR3 protein is CASSFSYEQYF. In DNA, the CDR3 is TGTGCCAGCTCGTTCTCCTACGAGCAGTACTTC.

This chain connects TRBV6-1 to TRBJ2-2; 10 bases fit TRBD2. Unmatched junction bases numbered 6, after V lost 3 bases and J lost 5 bases. The CDR3 has 16 residues. Germline CDR1 and CDR2: MNHNS and SASEGT. CDR3 region: CASSDPLAGATGELFF. The CDR3 DNA reads as TGTGCCAGCAGTGACCCGCTAGCGGGAGCGACCGGGGAGCTGTTTTTT.

The V call is TRBV5-1, the J call TRBJ2-6; the match to TRBD1 covers 7 bases. V was clipped by 4 bases and J by 1 base; unmatched bases: 8. CDR1 SGHRS and CDR2 YFSETQ come from the germline V gene. The CDR3 is made up of 17 amino acids. CDR3 DNA: TGCGCCAGCAGCCGGACAGGACTGGCATCTGGGGCCAACGTCCTGACTTTC. This gives the protein CASSRTGLASGANVLTF. Variable domain in full (rest from reference TRBV5-1 and TRBJ2-6): KAGVTQTPRYLIKTRGQQVTLSCSPISGHRSVSWYQQTPGQGLQFLFEYFSETQRNKGNFPGRFSGRQFSNSRSEMNVSTLELGDSALYLCASSRTGLASGANVLTFGAGSRLTVL.

This chain connects TRBV5-1 to TRBJ2-2, with 12 bases identical to TRBD2. V lost 0 bases, J lost 4 bases, and 7 bases stayed unmatched. The CDR3 spans 18 residues. Per the germline V gene, CDR1 is SGHRS and CDR2 is YFSETQ. The CDR3 DNA reads TGCGCCAGCAGCTTGGGACTAGCGGGAGCATGGGGCACCGGGGAGCTGTTTTTT. Translating gives CASSLGLAGAWGTGELFF.